This T cell receptor (beta chain) was identified during a study of tumor and adjacent non-tumor tissue in lung cancer. Study-level background: The cohort had about a dozen adenocarcinoma, a couple of squamous cell and 1 small cell patients. Patients were aged about 30 to 76, 10 men and roughly 5 women, stage I to III.

In its sample, this clonotype was seen a few times. TCRbeta libraries were built with three rounds of nested PCR, modified from ARM-PCR. TCRdb redid the calling of the multiplex PCR reads with MiXCR, one entry per CDR3 protein. The repertoire includes tens of thousands of distinct CDR3 sequences, around 80% of them detected once, and about 14% sits in the top ten. No cell sorting was done before RNA was extracted from the tissue. Newly diagnosed lung cancer patients had thoracic surgery in China, August–late 2014, without prior chemotherapy. Per the germline V gene, CDR1 is SGHAT and CDR2 is FQNNGV. The length of the CDR3 is 13 residues. Trimming took 0 bases from V and 13 from J, leaving 13 bases between them.

The rearrangement links TRBV11-2 to TRBJ1-5; no definite D call. This clonotype was obtained from a woman aged 45 to 65 with non-small cell lung cancer. Sequencing was performed on lung tumor tissue. The CDR3 is CASSLDTYQLQHF. In DNA, the CDR3 is TGTGCCAGCAGCTTAGATACTTATCAGCTTCAGCATTTT.